Listed below are T cell receptor beta chains from one sample, sequenced in a study of shared clonotypes between healthy human individuals. This table comes from immunoSEQ multiplex PCR, and its TCRdb copy is limited to in-frame clones, with some not included. The sample carries about 2 million clones, roughly 94% recorded once. Material: naive CD4+ T cells sorted from blood. The receptor set was obtained from a man aged 18 to 29 in good health. CDR3s include the opening cysteine and the closing phenylalanine or tryptophan. Each record gives: J gene, D gene, CDR3 length, V gene, clone size, CDR3 DNA, CDR3 protein. D genes are given only for firm matches. The listing skips clone size in some rows; elsewhere it reads once, few, many or a size class.

TRBJ1-2,NA,13,TRBV6-5,NA,TGTGCCAGCAGTCCGGGGGCGCGCTATGGCTACACCTTC,CASSPGARYGYTF
TRBJ2-3,TRBD2,16,TRBV10-1,NA,TGCGCTACGCAGCCGGGGCTAGCGGGGGACCAAGATACGCAGTATTTT,CATQPGLAGDQDTQYF
TRBJ1-6,NA,16,TRBV11-2,NA,TGTGCCAGCAGCCCCCGAGGGACTGCTACTAATTCACCCCTCCACTTT,CASSPRGTATNSPLHF
TRBJ2-3,TRBD1,15,TRBV29-1,NA,TGCAGCGTTGACCCCGGGACAGGGAGCACAGATACGCAGTATTTT,CSVDPGTGSTDTQYF
TRBJ1-3,NA,15,TRBV11-2,many,TGTGCCAGCAGCGTACAGGAATCCTCTGGAAACACCATATATTTT,CASSVQESSGNTIYF
TRBJ1-3,NA,14,TRBV6-6,NA,TGTGCCAGCAGTCCTGGGATTCCTGGAAACACCATATATTTT,CASSPGIPGNTIYF
TRBJ1-6,TRBD1,18,TRBV7-2,NA,TGTGCCAGCAGTATCGGACAGGAGGGGGGCAGGAGTAATTCACCCCTCCACTTT,CASSIGQEGGRSNSPLHF
TRBJ1-4,NA,15,TRBV4-3,NA,TGCGCCAGCAGCTTTACACAGCGAAATAATGAAAAACTGTTTTTT,CASSFTQRNNEKLFF
TRBJ2-3,TRBD1,16,TRBV10-1,NA,TGCGCCAGCAGTGAGTCTCTGGGGACAGGGGGCGTTACGCAGTATTTT,CASSESLGTGGVTQYF
TRBJ2-2,NA,13,TRBV30,NA,TGTGCCGGGGCGAGGGGGAACACCGGGGAGCTGTTTTTT,CAGARGNTGELFF
TRBJ2-3,NA,13,TRBV18,NA,TGTGCCAGCTCACAATCAACCACAGATACGCAGTATTTT,CASSQSTTDTQYF
TRBJ2-3,NA,10,TRBV6-6,NA,TGTGCCAGCGGCATCCATACGCAGTATTTT,CASGIHTQYF
TRBJ1-3,NA,13,TRBV2,NA,TGTGCCAGCAGGGAATTATATGGAAACACCATATATTTT,CASRELYGNTIYF
TRBJ2-7,TRBD2,16,TRBV9,NA,TGTGCCAGCAGCGTAGCTCCAGCGGGAGAGATTTACGAGCAGTACTTC,CASSVAPAGEIYEQYF
TRBJ2-4,TRBD1,14,TRBV2,NA,TGTGCCAGCAACGGACAGGGTGGAAGTAACATTCAGTACTTC,CASNGQGGSNIQYF
TRBJ1-1,NA,16,TRBV9,NA,TGTGCCAGCAGCGCCCAATTGGCTGGAGCAAACACTGAAGCTTTCTTT,CASSAQLAGANTEAFF
TRBJ2-7,NA,14,TRBV30,once,TGTGCCTGCCACCCAGACAGGACGAGCTACGAGCAGTACTTC,CACHPDRTSYEQYF
TRBJ1-2,TRBD1,13,TRBV30,NA,TGTGCCTGGAGACCAAACAGGGGGTACGGCTACACCTTC,CAWRPNRGYGYTF
TRBJ2-2,NA,13,TRBV6-1,NA,TGTGCCAGCAGCGTAACTAGTACCGGGGAGCTGTTTTTT,CASSVTSTGELFF
TRBJ1-3,NA,14,TRBV6-1,NA,TGTGCCAGCAGTGAACAGGGGTCTGGAAACACCATATATTTT,CASSEQGSGNTIYF
TRBJ2-1,NA,14,TRBV6-1,NA,TGTGCCAGCAGTGAACGAGTATACAGCAATGAGCAGTTCTTC,CASSERVYSNEQFF
TRBJ1-2,NA,13,TRBV11-2,NA,TGTGCCAGCAGCTTACGTCAGAACTATGGCTACACCTTC,CASSLRQNYGYTF
TRBJ2-5,NA,15,TRBV19,once,TGTGCCAGTAGTATCGCGGGGACGTACCAAGAGACCCAGTACTTC,CASSIAGTYQETQYF
TRBJ2-7,NA,14,TRBV18,NA,TGTGCCAGCTCGACCGGGACCACGTCCTACGAGCAGTACTTC,CASSTGTTSYEQYF
TRBJ2-7,NA,13,TRBV7-2,NA,TGTGCCAGCAGCTTAGTAGGGACCTACGAGCAGTACTTC,CASSLVGTYEQYF
TRBJ1-4,TRBD1,15,TRBV4-1,NA,TGCGCCAGCAGCCGGACAGGGGTGGCGAGTGAAAAACTGTTTTTT,CASSRTGVASEKLFF
TRBJ2-1,NA,17,TRBV7-2,NA,TGTGCCAGCAGCCCTACTAACTGGGGGAGCTCCTACAATGAGCAGTTCTTC,CASSPTNWGSSYNEQFF
TRBJ2-2,NA,16,TRBV5-1,NA,TGCGCCAGCAGCGGGGGACTCCCTCCTAACACCGGGGAGCTGTTTTTT,CASSGGLPPNTGELFF
TRBJ1-5,NA,16,TRBV28,NA,TGTGCCAGCACCTCTGGGACACCTTATAGCAATCAGCCCCAGCATTTT,CASTSGTPYSNQPQHF
TRBJ2-7,NA,15,TRBV9,NA,TGTGCCAGCAGCCCTCAGGTCGGCTTCTCCTACGAGCAGTACTTC,CASSPQVGFSYEQYF
TRBJ2-2,NA,15,TRBV2,NA,TGTGCCAGCAGTGTGGAGGGCGGCGACACCGGGGAGCTGTTTTTT,CASSVEGGDTGELFF
TRBJ2-1,TRBD2,16,TRBV2,NA,TGTGCCAGCAGAGATCCGGGACTAGCGTTTCTCAATGAGCAGTTCTTC,CASRDPGLAFLNEQFF
TRBJ1-1,NA,11,TRBV30,once,TGTGCCTGCAGGGACGCCACTGAAGCTTTCTTT,CACRDATEAFF
TRBJ2-1,NA,15,TRBV4-3,NA,TGCGCCAGCAGCCTCCTGACGGACTGGACTAATGAGCAGTTCTTC,CASSLLTDWTNEQFF
TRBJ2-7,NA,12,TRBV2,NA,TGTGCCAGCAGTGGACCCGGACAGGAGCAGTACTTC,CASSGPGQEQYF
TRBJ1-5,NA,16,TRBV5-1,NA,TGCGCCAGCAGCTCCGGGACCGGCCGTAGTAGTGAGCCCCAGCATTTT,CASSSGTGRSSEPQHF
TRBJ1-1,NA,14,TRBV10-3,once,TGTGCCACCTTAGAATCACAGGGTCTCACTGAAGCTTTCTTT,CATLESQGLTEAFF
TRBJ1-5,NA,13,TRBV4-1,NA,TGCGCCAGCAGCCAAGAAAGAAATCAGCCCCAGCATTTT,CASSQERNQPQHF
TRBJ2-5,TRBD2,15,TRBV6-5,once,TGTGCCAGCAGACCTATAGCGGGAGGGCGGGAGACCCAGTACTTC,CASRPIAGGRETQYF
TRBJ2-3,NA,16,TRBV6-6,NA,TGTGCCAGCAGTTCACCTGGGGGGGCCAGTACAGATACGCAGTATTTT,CASSSPGGASTDTQYF
TRBJ1-4,NA,13,TRBV30,NA,TGTGCCTGGAAGCAGGACAGTTACGGAAAACTGTTTTTT,CAWKQDSYGKLFF
TRBJ2-7,NA,16,TRBV7-9,NA,TGTGCCAGCAGCTTAGGGGGCGGGGGCCCTACCTACGAGCAGTACTTC,CASSLGGGGPTYEQYF
TRBJ1-5,NA,15,TRBV18,NA,TGTGCCAGCTCACCATTAGCTTATAGCAATCAGCCCCAGCATTTT,CASSPLAYSNQPQHF
TRBJ1-2,NA,15,TRBV6-1,once,TGTGCCAGCAGTGAAGCGGGGTTAGGTAACTATGGCTACACCTTC,CASSEAGLGNYGYTF
TRBJ1-2,NA,17,TRBV6-1,NA,TGTGCCAGCAGTGGGCCCTTTCTCACAGGGACAAACTATGGCTACACCTTC,CASSGPFLTGTNYGYTF
TRBJ1-4,NA,13,TRBV2,NA,TGTGCCAGCAGCTACAGGGCTTACGAAAAACTGTTTTTT,CASSYRAYEKLFF
TRBJ2-7,TRBD1,17,TRBV29-1,once,TGCAGCGTTGAATACCCCTCCGGGACAGCGGACTCCTACGAGCAGTACTTC,CSVEYPSGTADSYEQYF
TRBJ1-1,NA,13,TRBV2,NA,TGTGCCAGCAGGGTGACTGGGAACACTGAAGCTTTCTTT,CASRVTGNTEAFF
TRBJ2-5,NA,14,TRBV13,NA,TGTGCCAGCAGCTTAGGCCAGGGGGGAGAGACCCAGTACTTC,CASSLGQGGETQYF
TRBJ2-7,TRBD2,17,TRBV7-2,NA,TGTGCCAGCAGCTTAGTGTTGGGTAGCGGGAGCTCCTACGAGCAGTACTTC,CASSLVLGSGSSYEQYF
TRBJ1-2,TRBD1,15,TRBV7-9,NA,TGTGCCAGCAGCGGAGAGGACAGGGGAAACTATGGCTACACCTTC,CASSGEDRGNYGYTF
TRBJ1-3,NA,14,TRBV6-1,NA,TGTGCCAGCAGTCTTGGGGGGACTGGAAACACCATATATTTT,CASSLGGTGNTIYF
TRBJ1-1,NA,15,TRBV10-3,NA,TGTGCCATCAGTGACCCGACAGGACCGAACACTGAAGCTTTCTTT,CAISDPTGPNTEAFF
TRBJ1-4,NA,14,TRBV4-2,NA,TGTGCCAGCAGCCCCTTTAGGGGGAATGAAAAACTGTTTTTT,CASSPFRGNEKLFF
TRBJ1-1,NA,13,TRBV6-5,NA,TGTGCCAGCAGTTACGGGAGGAGCACTGAAGCTTTCTTT,CASSYGRSTEAFF